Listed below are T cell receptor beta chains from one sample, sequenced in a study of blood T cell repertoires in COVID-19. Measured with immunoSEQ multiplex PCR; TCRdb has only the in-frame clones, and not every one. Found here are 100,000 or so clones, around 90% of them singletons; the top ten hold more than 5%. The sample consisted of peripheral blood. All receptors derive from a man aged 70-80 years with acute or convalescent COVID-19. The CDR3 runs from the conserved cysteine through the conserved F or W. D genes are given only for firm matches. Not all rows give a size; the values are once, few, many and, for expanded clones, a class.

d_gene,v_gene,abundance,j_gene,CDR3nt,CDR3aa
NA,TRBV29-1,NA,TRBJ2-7,TGCAGCGTTGAAGATTGGACAGGGGCTAGCGGGGCCTACGAGCAGTACTTC,CSVEDWTGASGAYEQYF
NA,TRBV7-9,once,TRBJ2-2,TGTGCCAGCAGCTTAATAGCCACCAACACCGGGGAGCTGTTTTTT,CASSLIATNTGELFF
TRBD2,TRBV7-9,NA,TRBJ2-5,TGTGCCAGCAGCTTAGCGCGGGGGGTAGAGACCCAGTACTTC,CASSLARGVETQYF
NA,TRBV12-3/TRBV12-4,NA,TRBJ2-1,TGTGCCAGCAGCCGGGGCTACAATGAGCAGTTCTTC,CASSRGYNEQFF
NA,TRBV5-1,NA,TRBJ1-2,TGCGCCAGCAGCTTGGCCCACGGGGGGCAAGGTCATGGCTACACCTTC,CASSLAHGGQGHGYTF
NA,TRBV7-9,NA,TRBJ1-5,TGTGCCAGCAGCTTAGTCGGTAGCAATCAGCCCCAGCATTTT,CASSLVGSNQPQHF
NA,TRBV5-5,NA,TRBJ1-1,TGTGCCAGCAGCGGTGGCCAGATACTATTGAACACTGAAGCTTTCTTT,CASSGGQILLNTEAFF
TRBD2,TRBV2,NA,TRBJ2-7,TGTGCCAGCAAGGGGTTAGCGGGAGGGCCAGAGCTCGAGCAGTACTTC,CASKGLAGGPELEQYF
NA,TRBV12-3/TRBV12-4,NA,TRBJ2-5,TGTGCCAGCAGTTTTGGGACTCGAGAGACCCAGTACTTC,CASSFGTRETQYF
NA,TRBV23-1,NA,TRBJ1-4,TGCGCCAGCAGTCCACTCCTTATTGCAACTAATGAAAAACTGTTTTTT,CASSPLLIATNEKLFF
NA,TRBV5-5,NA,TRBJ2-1,TGTGCCAGCAGCCGGGTTCTAGCGACCTCCTACAATGAGCAGTTCTTC,CASSRVLATSYNEQFF
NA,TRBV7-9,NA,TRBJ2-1,TGTGCCAGCAGCTTACATACACAGTACAATGAGCAGTTCTTC,CASSLHTQYNEQFF
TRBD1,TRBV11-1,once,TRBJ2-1,TGTGCCAGCCTAGACAGGGGACGTTACAATGAGCAGTTCTTC,CASLDRGRYNEQFF
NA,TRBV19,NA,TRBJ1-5,TGTGCCAGTAGCCCCGACAGCTCGAGCTTATATAGCAATCAGCCCCAGCATTTT,CASSPDSSSLYSNQPQHF
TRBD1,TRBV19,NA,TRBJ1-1,TGTGCCAGTAGTACTTCGGTGGGGCAGGGGGCCGGTCGGACTGAAGCTTTCTTT,CASSTSVGQGAGRTEAFF
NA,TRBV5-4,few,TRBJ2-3,TGTGCCAGCAGCTTCGGTTCCGGAGATACGCAGTATTTT,CASSFGSGDTQYF
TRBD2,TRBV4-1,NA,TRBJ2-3,TGCGCCAGCAGCCAGGGCGGGGGGGCGAGGGATACGCAGTATTTT,CASSQGGGARDTQYF
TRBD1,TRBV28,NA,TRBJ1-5,TGTGCCAGCAGTTCCTCCTCTGCAGGGGGTTCGGGGCCCCAGCATTTT,CASSSSSAGGSGPQHF
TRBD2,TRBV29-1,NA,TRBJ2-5,TGCAGCGTTGTCGGGACTAGCGGCTACCAAGAGACCCAGTACTTC,CSVVGTSGYQETQYF
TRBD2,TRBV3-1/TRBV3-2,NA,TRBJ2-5,TGTGCCAGCAGCTCGACTAGCGGGGGCCCAAACCAAGAGACCCAGTACTTC,CASSSTSGGPNQETQYF
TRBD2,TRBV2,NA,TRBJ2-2,TGTGCCAGCAGTGGACTAGCGGGGTCCACCGGGGAGCTGTTTTTT,CASSGLAGSTGELFF
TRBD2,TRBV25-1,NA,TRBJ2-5,TGTGCCAGCAGACTAGCGACTGGTGAGACCCAGTACTTC,CASRLATGETQYF
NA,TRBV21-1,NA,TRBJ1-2,TGTGCCAGCAGCAAAGGGCCAGGGGGCGATTGTGGCTACACCTTC,CASSKGPGGDCGYTF
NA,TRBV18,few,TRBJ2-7,TGTGCCAGCTCACAAAGGACAGGGACTAAACGCTACGAGCAGTACTTC,CASSQRTGTKRYEQYF
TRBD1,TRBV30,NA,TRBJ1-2,TGTGCCTGGAGTACAACCCGGACAGGGGGCATAGGTGGCTACACCTTC,CAWSTTRTGGIGGYTF
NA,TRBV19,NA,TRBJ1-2,TGTGCCAGTAGTACGGCCGGGACAATTTATGGCTACACCTTC,CASSTAGTIYGYTF
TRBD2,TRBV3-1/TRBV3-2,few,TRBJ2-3,TGTGCCACCCGGGGGGGAAGCACAGATACGCAGTATTTT,CATRGGSTDTQYF
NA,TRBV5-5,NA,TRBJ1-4,TGTGCCAGCAGCTTTCAAACGGGGTTTAATGAAAAACTGTTTTTT,CASSFQTGFNEKLFF
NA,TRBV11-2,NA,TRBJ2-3,TGTGCCAGCAGCGGAGACGTGACGCAATGGGATACGCAGTATTTT,CASSGDVTQWDTQYF
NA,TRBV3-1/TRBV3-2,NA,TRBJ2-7,TGTGCCAGCAGCCAAGCACAGGGATCCAACGAGCAGTACTTC,CASSQAQGSNEQYF
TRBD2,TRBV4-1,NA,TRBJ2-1,TGCGCCAGCAGCCAAGCTAGCGGGCCCTACAATGAGCAGTTCTTC,CASSQASGPYNEQFF
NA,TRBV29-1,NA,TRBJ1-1,TGCAGCGCCCAACACCTGAACACTGAAGCTTTCTTT,CSAQHLNTEAFF
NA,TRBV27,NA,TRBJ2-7,TGTGCCAGCAGTTTATCGACAGGCCCAACCTACGAGCAGTACTTC,CASSLSTGPTYEQYF
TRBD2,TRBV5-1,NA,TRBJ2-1,TGCGCCAGCAGCTTGGTAGCGGGAGCCTACAATGAGCAGTTCTTC,CASSLVAGAYNEQFF
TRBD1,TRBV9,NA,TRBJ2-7,TGTGCCAGCAGTCAGACCGGGACAGGCTACGAGCAGTACTTC,CASSQTGTGYEQYF
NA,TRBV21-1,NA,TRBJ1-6,TGTGCCAGCAGCATCCATACAGGATTCTTACCCGGTTCACCCCTCCACTTT,CASSIHTGFLPGSPLHF
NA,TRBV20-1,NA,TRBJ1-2,TGCAGTGCCTCGGCGGATGGCTACACCTTC,CSASADGYTF
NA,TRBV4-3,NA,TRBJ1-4,TGCGCCAGCAGCCAAGATAGGGGGGGGGAAAAACTGTTTTTT,CASSQDRGGEKLFF
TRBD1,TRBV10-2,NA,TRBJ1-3,TGCGCCACCGGACAGGGGTTAGGAAACACCATATATTTT,CATGQGLGNTIYF
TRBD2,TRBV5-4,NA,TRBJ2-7,TGTGCCAGCAGCCCGTCGGGACTAGCTGGCTACGAGCAGTACTTC,CASSPSGLAGYEQYF
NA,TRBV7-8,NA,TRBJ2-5,TGTGCCAGCAGCTTAGTCCTGACAGGATCCCAAGAGACCCAGTACTTC,CASSLVLTGSQETQYF
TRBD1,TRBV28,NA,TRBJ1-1,TGTGCCAGCACCTCGGGACAGGGAATGAACACTGAAGCTTTCTTT,CASTSGQGMNTEAFF
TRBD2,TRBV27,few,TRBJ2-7,TGTGCCAGCCGGGGGGGGCGGGACTACGAGCAGTACTTC,CASRGGRDYEQYF
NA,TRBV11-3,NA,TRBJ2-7,TGTGCCAGCAGCTTGGGGCCAACCTACGAGCAGTACTTC,CASSLGPTYEQYF
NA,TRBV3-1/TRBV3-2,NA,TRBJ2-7,TGTGCCAGCAGCCAAGGGGAATCTGGAGGGTACTTC,CASSQGESGGYF
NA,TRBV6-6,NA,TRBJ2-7,TGTGCCACCGGAGGAGAGGTCCTTAGCGAGCAGTACTTC,CATGGEVLSEQYF
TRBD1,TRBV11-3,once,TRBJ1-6,TGTGCCAGCAGCGAGACAGGGGGTAATTCACCCCTCCACTTT,CASSETGGNSPLHF
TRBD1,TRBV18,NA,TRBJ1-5,TGTGCCAGCTCAGCCCAGAGGGGGCCTGGACAGCCCCAGCATTTT,CASSAQRGPGQPQHF
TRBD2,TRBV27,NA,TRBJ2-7,TGTGCCAGCAGCCCTGGGACTAGCGTCTACGAGCAGTACTTC,CASSPGTSVYEQYF